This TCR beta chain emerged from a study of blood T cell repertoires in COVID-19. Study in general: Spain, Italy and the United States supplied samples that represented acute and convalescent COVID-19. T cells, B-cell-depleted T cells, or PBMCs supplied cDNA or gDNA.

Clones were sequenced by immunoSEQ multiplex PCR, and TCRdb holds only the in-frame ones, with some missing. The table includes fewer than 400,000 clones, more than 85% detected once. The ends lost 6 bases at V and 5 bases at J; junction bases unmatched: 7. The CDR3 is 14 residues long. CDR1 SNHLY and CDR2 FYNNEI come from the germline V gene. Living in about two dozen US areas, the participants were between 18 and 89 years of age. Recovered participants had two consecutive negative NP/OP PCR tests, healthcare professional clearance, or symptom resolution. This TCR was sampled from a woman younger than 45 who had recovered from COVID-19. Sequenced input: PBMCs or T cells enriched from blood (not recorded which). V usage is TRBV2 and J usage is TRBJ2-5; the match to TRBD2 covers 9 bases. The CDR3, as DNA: TGTGCCAGCAGCGGGACTAGCAGATGGGAGACCCAGTACTTC. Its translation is CASSGTSRWETQYF.